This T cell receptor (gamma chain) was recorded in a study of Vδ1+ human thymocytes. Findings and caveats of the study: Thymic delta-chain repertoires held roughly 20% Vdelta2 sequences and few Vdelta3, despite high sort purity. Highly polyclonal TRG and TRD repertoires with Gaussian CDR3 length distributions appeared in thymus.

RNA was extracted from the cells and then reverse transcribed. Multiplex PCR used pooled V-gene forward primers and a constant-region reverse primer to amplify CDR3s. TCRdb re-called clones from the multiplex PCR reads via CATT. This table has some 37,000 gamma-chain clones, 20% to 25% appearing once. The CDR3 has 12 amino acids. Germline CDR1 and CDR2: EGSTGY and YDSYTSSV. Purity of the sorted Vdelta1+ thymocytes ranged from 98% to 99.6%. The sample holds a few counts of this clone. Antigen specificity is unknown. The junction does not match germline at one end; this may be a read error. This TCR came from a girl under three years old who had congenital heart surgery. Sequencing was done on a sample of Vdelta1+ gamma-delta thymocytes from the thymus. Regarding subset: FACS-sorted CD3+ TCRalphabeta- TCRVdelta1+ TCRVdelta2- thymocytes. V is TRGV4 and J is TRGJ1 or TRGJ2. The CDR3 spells CASWAGLDKKLF. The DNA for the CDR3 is TGTGCCTCCTGGGCCGGTTTAGATAAGAAACTCTTT.